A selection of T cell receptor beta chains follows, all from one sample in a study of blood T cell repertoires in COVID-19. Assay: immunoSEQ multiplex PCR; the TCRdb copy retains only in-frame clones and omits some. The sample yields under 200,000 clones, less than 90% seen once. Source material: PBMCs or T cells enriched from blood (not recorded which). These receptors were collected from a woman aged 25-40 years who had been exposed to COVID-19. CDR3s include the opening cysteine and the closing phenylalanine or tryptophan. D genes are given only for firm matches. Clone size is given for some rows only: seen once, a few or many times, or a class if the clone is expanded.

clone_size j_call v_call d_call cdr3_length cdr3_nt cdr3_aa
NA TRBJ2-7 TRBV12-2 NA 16 TGTGCAAATAAGGTCCAAAAAGGAGGGGCGTTCTACGAGCAGTACTTC CANKVQKGGAFYEQYF
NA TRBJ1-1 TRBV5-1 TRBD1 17 TGCGCCAGCAGCCCATCAGACAGGGGTGAGATTAGCACTGAAGCTTTCTTT CASSPSDRGEISTEAFF
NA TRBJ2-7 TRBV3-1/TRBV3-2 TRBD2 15 TGTGCCAGCAGCCATCGCGGGGGGGCTCCCGACGAGCAGTACTTC CASSHRGGAPDEQYF
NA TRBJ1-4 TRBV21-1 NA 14 TGTGCCAGCAGCCCAGGGGGCACTAATGAAAAACTGTTTTTT CASSPGGTNEKLFF
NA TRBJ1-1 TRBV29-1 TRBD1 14 TGCAGCGTTGCCCGACAGGGCGAGAACACTGAAGCTTTCTTT CSVARQGENTEAFF
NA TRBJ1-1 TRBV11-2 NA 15 TGTGCCAGCAGCCAGTCAGGTATTCTGATCACTGAAGCTTTCTTT CASSQSGILITEAFF
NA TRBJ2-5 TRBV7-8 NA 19 TGTGCCAGCAGCTCACAACCCCAAGGCGGGCGTCTTTACCAAGAGACCCAGTACTTC CASSSQPQGGRLYQETQYF
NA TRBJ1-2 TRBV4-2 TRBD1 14 TGTGCCAGCAGCCAAGATAGGACAGGGTACGGCTACACCTTC CASSQDRTGYGYTF
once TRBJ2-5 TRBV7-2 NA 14 TGTGCCAGCAGCTTAGTTGCGCTTGCAGAGACCCAGTACTTC CASSLVALAETQYF
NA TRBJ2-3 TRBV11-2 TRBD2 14 TGTGCCAGCAGCCTTAGCGGGCTCACAGATACGCAGTATTTT CASSLSGLTDTQYF
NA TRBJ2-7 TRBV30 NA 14 TGTGCCTGGAGTGGCCTTTCAGGGACTTGGGAGCAGTACTTC CAWSGLSGTWEQYF
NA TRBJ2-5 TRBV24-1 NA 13 TGTGCCACCAGTGGGGCGGGTCAAGAGACCCAGTACTTC CATSGAGQETQYF
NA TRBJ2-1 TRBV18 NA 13 TGTGCCAGCTCACCCGGATGGGCGGGAGAGCAGTTCTTC CASSPGWAGEQFF
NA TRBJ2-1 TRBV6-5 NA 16 TGTGCCAGCAGTTACATTCGTTCTGGGGGGTACAATGAGCAGTTCTTC CASSYIRSGGYNEQFF
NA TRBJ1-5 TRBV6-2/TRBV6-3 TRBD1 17 TGTGCCAGCAGTCTCCGGGACAGGAACCATATTAATCAGCCCCAGCATTTT CASSLRDRNHINQPQHF